What follows describes a single T cell receptor (beta chain). There are 10 residues in the CDR3. The data belong to a study of blood T cell repertoires in COVID-19. Study at large: The United States, Italy and Spain were the sources of the acute and convalescent COVID-19 samples. From T cells, B-cell-depleted T cells, or PBMCs came the material, which was cDNA or gDNA.

In the authors' methods: Amplification of reference gene primers was used by the study to estimate nucleated cell counts. Some clones are missing from TCRdb's copy, which holds only in-frame ones; the method was immunoSEQ multiplex PCR. Clonal size and the V and J genes are those of that table, whereas D and trimming came from the DNA. The table shows approximately 61,000 clones, with 70% to 90% occurring only once. This sequence joins TRBV1 and TRBJ2-3; the DNA was not compared with TRBD1, the D call given in the table. TRBV1 is assigned pseudogene status. Source material: peripheral blood. The origin of this receptor is a man between 70 and 80 years old with acute or convalescent COVID-19. CDR3 protein: CTSSRATQYF. Here the CDR3 DNA reads TGCACCAGCAGCCGGGCTACGCAGTATTTT.